The 18 T cell receptor beta chains below all came from one sample that was sequenced in a study of CD8 T cells in Susac syndrome (dated by TCRdb to about 2019). The receptor library was made with the immunoSEQ multiplex PCR assay. RNA was extracted with the RNeasy kit and roughly 0.5 to 1 ug was reverse transcribed using random hexamers. The public reads were quality trimmed at Q25 with fastp and then assembled into clones with MiXCR by TCRdb, keeping productive beta chains. Every entry covers one CDR3 protein and lists the most common genes and DNA from its rows. This sample holds around 77,000 distinct CDR3 sequences; 96% were observed only once. Around 0.11% of the sample is held by the ten biggest clonotypes. The source material was CD4+ T cells from PBMCs. Receptors were obtained from a human donor with multiple sclerosis.

The chain has TRBV5-6 and TRBJ2-3; the match to TRBD2 covers 7 bases. The CDR3 length is 14 residues. The V gene's germline CDR1 is SGHDT and CDR2 YYEEEE. J gave up 4 bases and V 2 bases, and 4 bases lay outside the gene matches. The CDR3 nucleotides read TGTGCCAGCAGCTTCGGGGGGTCACCAGATACGCAGTATTTT. This sequence encodes CASSFGGSPDTQYF.

V and J are TRBV27 and TRBJ2-1; 10 bases line up with TRBD1. The CDR3 consists of 14 residues. The V and J ends lost 6 bases and 3 bases, in that order; junction bases with no gene match: 2. Germline CDR1 reads MNHEY; CDR2 reads SMNVEV (reference sequence). CDR3 loop: CASRGTGVYNEQFF. The CDR3 DNA reads as TGTGCCAGCAGAGGGACAGGGGTCTACAATGAGCAGTTCTTC.

The chain joins TRBV7-9 to TRBJ2-2; 8 nucleotides align to TRBD2. This CDR3 region has 15 residues. The V and J ends lost 5 bases and 5 bases, in that order; junction bases with no gene match: 7. CDR1 and CDR2 (germline): SEHNR, FQNEAQ (reference sequence). The CDR3 sequence: CASSMGLDGTGELFF. CDR3 nucleotide sequence: TGTGCCAGCAGCATGGGACTAGACGGGACCGGGGAGCTGTTTTTT. Filled out from reference TRBV7-9 and TRBJ2-2, the complete variable domain reads DTGVSQNPRHKITKRGQNVTFRCDPISEHNRLYWYRQTLGQGPEFLTYFQNEAQLEKSRLLSDRFSAERPKGSFSTLEIQRTEQGDSAMYLCASSMGLDGTGELFFGEGSRLTVL.

The CDR3 loop is CSVPRDISSYEQYF. Here the CDR3 DNA reads TGCAGTGTTCCCCGGGACATAAGCTCCTACGAGCAGTACTTC. This rearrangement joins TRBV20-1 to TRBJ2-7; perhaps TRBD1 as D (6 bases). The V end was cut by 7 bases, the J end by 0 bases, with 16 bases between. The CDR3 sequence is 14 residues long. Germline values: CDR1 DFQATT, CDR2 SNEGSKA (reference sequence).

This rearrangement joins TRBV9 to TRBJ2-1, with D unclear. CDR1 SGDLS and CDR2 YYNGEE come from the germline V gene. The CDR3 sequence is 15 residues long. V was pared by 0 bases and J by 6 bases, with 13 bases between. CDR3 sequence reads: CASSVGGENRNEQFF. CDR3 sequence (DNA): TGTGCCAGCAGCGTAGGGGGTGAAAACCGCAATGAGCAGTTCTTC.

The CDR3 nucleotides read TGCAGTGCTAGTGCAGGGGAAAGGGATCAGCCCCAGCATTTT. Encoded protein: CSASAGERDQPQHF. The V call is TRBV20-1, the J call TRBJ1-5, with D possibly TRBD1 on 6 matching bases. The CDR3 runs to 14 residues. The germline V gene has CDR1 DFQATT and CDR2 SNEGSKA (reference sequence). V dropped 3 bases and J dropped 5 bases, with 14 bases sitting between them.

The rearrangement uses TRBV9 and TRBJ2-1, with TRBD2 identical over 10 bases. The germline CDR1 and CDR2 sequences are SGDLS and YYNGEE. This CDR3 region has 16 residues. The trim removed 0 bases at V and 5 bases at J, leaving 5 bases unmatched. The CDR3 region is CASSVDRTSGNNEQFF. In DNA form, the CDR3 reads TGTGCCAGCAGCGTAGACCGGACTAGCGGAAACAATGAGCAGTTCTTC.

In regard to this clonotype: Germline is not matched at one junction end, which may reflect a read error. This chain joins TRBV29-1 and TRBJ2-7, with TRBD1 matching 8 bases. Germline values: CDR1 SQVTM, CDR2 ANQGSEA. This CDR3 spans 12 amino acids. CDR3 DNA sequence: TGCAGCGGTGACAGGGGCTCCCACGAGCAGTACTTC. This sequence encodes CSGDRGSHEQYF.

The chain has TRBV11-2 and TRBJ2-5; TRBD2 might be the D (7 bases). Germline CDR1 and CDR2: SGHAT and FQNNGV. The CDR3 is made up of 15 amino acids. V was shortened by 3 bases and J by 2 bases, with 13 bases between the two germline ends. The CDR3 DNA sequence: TGTGCCAGCAGCTTCGGTGGGGGGGCACAAGAGACCCAGTACTTC. Translation: CASSFGGGAQETQYF.

The chain is built from TRBV11-3 and TRBJ1-2, with 10 bases that match TRBD1. The CDR3 has 17 residues. Germline values: CDR1 SGHNT, CDR2 YENEEA. V lost 3 bases, J lost 2 bases, and 9 bases stayed unmatched. CDR3 region: CASSFGGTGDLNYGYTF. The CDR3 DNA follows: TGTGCCAGCAGCTTCGGCGGGACAGGGGATCTAAACTATGGCTACACCTTC.

The rearrangement joins TRBV29-1 to TRBJ2-1; unclear D gene. The V gene lost 7 bases and the J gene lost 7 bases, with 11 bases spanning the gap. This CDR3 is 11 amino acids long. The germline V gene has CDR1 SQVTM and CDR2 ANQGSEA. CDR3 coding DNA: TGCAGCGCAATGTACGAGAATGAGCAGTTCTTC. Translated: CSAMYENEQFF.

The genes are TRBV11-1 and TRBJ2-1, with TRBD1 as a possible D gene (6 bases). CDR3 size: 15 residues. Trimming took off 5 bases at V and 4 bases at J, with 15 bases between the two ends. Germline CDR1 reads SGHAT; CDR2 reads FQDESV (reference sequence). CDR3 nucleotide sequence: TGTGCCAGCAGCCGAACAGGGAATGTTTACAATGAGCAGTTCTTC. Its translation is CASSRTGNVYNEQFF.

The rearrangement links TRBV6-6 to TRBJ2-7; TRBD2 is a possible D gene (6 bases). There are 14 residues in the CDR3. The germline V and J ends were trimmed by 6 bases and 4 bases, with 16 bases remaining between them. Germline V lookup: CDR1 MNHNY, CDR2 SVGAGI (reference sequence). The CDR3 DNA reads as TGTGCCAGCAGCTACCCCGGGAGTGAGTACGAGCAGTACTTC. This codes for CASSYPGSEYEQYF.

J is TRBJ1-3 and V is TRBV5-6; perhaps TRBD1 as D (5 bases). Germline loops: CDR1 SGHDT, CDR2 YYEEEE. V lost 5 bases to trimming and J lost 4 bases, with 10 bases between them. This CDR3 is 13 amino acids long. The CDR3 nucleotides read TGTGCCAGCAGGGGACGGACCGGAAACACCATATATTTT. It yields the protein CASRGRTGNTIYF.

J is TRBJ2-7 and V is TRBV6-5; weak D call: TRBD1 (5 bases). The CDR3 is 14 amino acids. CDR1 is MNHEY and CDR2 is SVGAGI in the germline V gene. Trimming removed 4 bases from V and 8 bases from J, with 18 bases in between. DNA of the CDR3: TGTGCCAGCAGTTTAAATCGACAGAAGCGACAGCAGTACTTC. It codes for CASSLNRQKRQQYF.

The rearrangement links TRBV11-3 to TRBJ2-7; tentative D call: TRBD2 (5 bases). Germline loops: CDR1 SGHNT, CDR2 YENEEA. V was trimmed by 5 bases and J by 2 bases, leaving 16 bases between them. The CDR3 is 15 amino acids. This chain's CDR3 is CASSPGLGDTYEQYF. DNA of the CDR3: TGTGCCAGCAGCCCCGGGTTGGGAGACACCTACGAGCAGTACTTC.

This clonotype occurred once. The chain links TRBV18 to TRBJ2-7, with no clear D. CDR3 length: 12 residues. Trimming removed 8 bases at V and 6 bases at J, with 14 bases between. The germline V gene has CDR1 KGHSH and CDR2 LQKENI. CDR3 DNA: TGTGCCAGCGCCTCCGTCCCGGGCGAGCAGTACTTC. Protein sequence: CASASVPGEQYF.

J is TRBJ2-7 and V is TRBV3-1; D is unclear. V lost 1 base, J lost 4 bases, and 14 bases lay in between. This CDR3 has 15 amino acids. CDR1 and CDR2 from the germline V gene are LGHDT and YNNKEL (reference sequence). This CDR3 is CASSQGAEILYEQYF. As DNA, the CDR3 is TGTGCCAGCAGCCAAGGGGCAGAGATTCTTTACGAGCAGTACTTC.